A single sample is the source of the 32 T cell receptor beta chains below, sequenced in a study of blood T cell repertoires in COVID-19. Generated by immunoSEQ multiplex PCR, the TCRdb table keeps only in-frame clones and is missing some. The table has 25,000 or so clones, around 87% seen once. The sample comprised peripheral blood. These receptors were taken from a man aged 70-80 years with acute or convalescent COVID-19.

The chain combines TRBV7-2 with TRBJ1-1; D perhaps matches TRBD1 (5 bases). V shed 1 base and J shed 5 bases, with 14 bases lying between them. This CDR3 contains 15 residues. Germline V gene data show CDR1 as SGHTA and CDR2 as FQGNSA. The CDR3 sequence is CASSLVSGFGTEAFF. The DNA of the CDR3 is TGTGCCAGCAGCTTAGTATCAGGGTTTGGGACTGAAGCTTTCTTT.

This clone showed up just once. J is TRBJ1-1 and V is TRBV6-5; 7 bases fit TRBD1. The CDR3 is 14 amino acids. The germline CDR1 and CDR2 sequences are MNHEY and SVGAGI. V dropped 6 bases and J dropped 7; count of bases not matched to a gene: 11. CDR3 amino acids: CASSVTGDYLEAFF. CDR3 DNA: TGTGCCAGCAGCGTCACAGGGGATTATCTTGAAGCTTTCTTT.

In this sample, this clone turned up once. V gene TRBV5-1 combines with J gene TRBJ1-1; D is uncertain. The germline gives CDR1 SGHRS, CDR2 YFSETQ. The CDR3 totals 16 residues. Deletions cut 0 bases from V and 0 bases from J, with 12 bases between. CDR3 protein: CASSLAGRDMNTEAFF. The DNA for the CDR3 is TGCGCCAGCAGCTTGGCCGGGAGAGACATGAACACTGAAGCTTTCTTT.

The chain recombines TRBV7-3 with TRBJ2-1; no clear D. The V and J ends lost 4 bases and 6 bases respectively, with 13 bases between them. This CDR3 has 14 amino acids. From germline, CDR1 is SGHTA and CDR2 FQGTGA. The CDR3 region is CASSSQSGSNEQFF. Written as DNA, the CDR3 is TGTGCCAGCAGCTCACAATCGGGTAGCAATGAGCAGTTCTTC. The variable domain in full, completed from reference TRBV7-3 and TRBJ2-1, reads GAGVSQTPSNKVTEKGKYVELRCDPISGHTALYWYRQSLGQGPEFLIYFQGTGAADDSGLPNDRFFAVRPEGSVSTLKIQRTERGDSAVYLCASSSQSGSNEQFFGPGTRLTVL.

J is TRBJ2-1 and V is TRBV11-2, with D uncertain. The CDR3 has 11 residues. V lost 8 bases, J lost 8 bases, and 10 bases lay in between. CDR1 is SGHAT, CDR2 FQNNGV, per germline. CDR3 sequence: CASATVDEQFF. The DNA of the CDR3 is TGTGCCAGCGCCACTGTCGATGAGCAGTTCTTC.

The chain links TRBV6-2 or TRBV6-3 to TRBJ1-5; 7 bases are shared with TRBD1. Unmatched junction bases numbered 10, after V lost 5 bases and J lost 6 bases. Germline V gives CDR1 MNHEY, CDR2 SVGEGT. The CDR3 runs to 15 residues. The CDR3 sequence: CASSPPDRVGQPQHF. CDR3 nucleotides: TGTGCCAGCAGTCCCCCCGACAGGGTCGGTCAGCCCCAGCATTTT.

The chain recombines TRBV5-1 with TRBJ1-5; maybe TRBD1 (5 bases). The germline V gene encodes CDR1 SGHRS and CDR2 YFSETQ. V was shortened by 2 bases and J by 3 bases, with 9 bases between the two germline ends. The CDR3 spans 14 residues. CDR3 loop: CASSFSGFNQPQHF. The CDR3 coding sequence is TGCGCCAGCAGCTTTTCAGGGTTCAATCAGCCCCAGCATTTT.

The gene calls are TRBV6-5 and TRBJ1-6, with D possibly matching TRBD1 (6 bases). Per germline, CDR1 MNHEY and CDR2 SVGAGI. This CDR3 has 15 residues. V was clipped by 5 bases and J by 8 bases, with 16 bases between them. CDR3 sequence: CASSPRGSDDSPLHF. The DNA for the CDR3 is TGTGCCAGCAGTCCCAGGGGCTCGGACGATTCACCCCTCCACTTT.

J is TRBJ2-3 and V is TRBV19, with 12 bases lining up with TRBD2. This CDR3 comprises 19 residues. J was trimmed by 0 bases and V by 5 bases; bases with no gene match: 12. Germline V gives CDR1 LNHDA, CDR2 SQIVND (reference sequence). The CDR3 DNA reads TGTGCCAGTAGTTATTCCCTAGCGGGAGGGAGAACAAGCACAGATACGCAGTATTTT. Encoded protein: CASSYSLAGGRTSTDTQYF. The variable domain in full, completed from reference TRBV19 and TRBJ2-3, reads DGGITQSPKYLFRKEGQNVTLSCEQNLNHDAMYWYRQDPGQGLRLIYYSQIVNDFQKGDIAEGYSVSREKKESFPLTVTSAQKNPTAFYLCASSYSLAGGRTSTDTQYFGPGTRLTVL.

The genes are TRBV18 and TRBJ2-5; the D is unclear. The CDR3 is 14 residues long. Trimming cost V 3 bases and J 1 base, with 9 bases left between them. CDR1 KGHSH and CDR2 LQKENI come from the germline V gene. CDR3 nucleotides: TGTGCCAGCTCACCCCCCCCAATCCAAGAGACCCAGTACTTC. This translates into CASSPPPIQETQYF.

This clone came up a few times. The chain couples TRBV5-1 to TRBJ2-1; D ambiguous. The V and J ends lost 4 bases and 8 bases respectively, with 13 bases between them. Germline loops: CDR1 SGHRS, CDR2 YFSETQ. CDR3 length: 13 amino acids. CDR3 amino acids: CASSVVGFDEQFF. As DNA, the CDR3 is TGCGCCAGCAGCGTAGTTGGTTTCGATGAGCAGTTCTTC.

The table lists this clone with a count of one. The rearrangement links TRBV27 to TRBJ2-1; D might be TRBD2 (7 bases). The CDR3 contains 16 residues. The V gene's germline CDR1 is MNHEY and CDR2 SMNVEV (reference sequence). V was pared by 5 bases and J by 2 bases, with 16 bases between. The CDR3 DNA is TGTGCCAGCAGTATCAAAGGGGGGACTACCTACAATGAGCAGTTCTTC. Translated: CASSIKGGTTYNEQFF.

This chain uses TRBV15 with TRBJ2-5; 7 positions match TRBD2. Germline V CDR1 and CDR2: LNHNV, YYDKDF (reference sequence). The CDR3 sequence is 15 residues long. V lost 6 bases and J lost 4; bases outside the gene matches: 11. The CDR3 is CATRITAGVTETQYF. CDR3 coding DNA: TGTGCCACCAGAATCACCGCGGGAGTAACAGAGACCCAGTACTTC.

This clone was seen only once. The chain has TRBV2 and TRBJ1-2; 9 nucleotides agree with TRBD1. The CDR3 runs 13 residues. With V trimmed by 8 bases and J by 5 bases, 6 bases remained unmatched. Germline V lookup: CDR1 SNHLY, CDR2 FYNNEI. For the CDR3, the DNA is TGTGCCAGCGCGAGGGACAGGGAGTATGGCTACACCTTC. Amino acids: CASARDREYGYTF.

The genes are TRBV6-5 and TRBJ1-2; the match to TRBD1 covers 10 bases. The length of the CDR3 is 15 residues. CDR1 and CDR2 (germline): MNHEY, SVGAGI. J gave up 5 bases and V 2 bases, and 5 bases lay outside the gene matches. The CDR3: CASSYAGTGVYGYTF. The DNA for the CDR3 is TGTGCCAGCAGTTACGCCGGGACAGGGGTTTATGGCTACACCTTC.

CDR3 residues: CASSPTGGRTDTQYF. The CDR3 DNA sequence: TGTGCCAGCAGCCCGACAGGGGGCAGGACAGATACGCAGTATTTT. This chain joins TRBV6-5 and TRBJ2-3; 10 bases agree with TRBD1. V was clipped by 6 bases and J by 3 bases; unmatched bases: 6. CDR1 and CDR2 (germline): MNHEY, SVGAGI. The CDR3 has 15 amino acids.

V usage is TRBV19 and J usage is TRBJ2-3, with 7 positions matching TRBD1. CDR1 is LNHDA, CDR2 SQIVND, per germline (reference sequence). V lost 6 bases, J lost 2 bases, and 5 bases stayed unmatched. The CDR3 runs 14 residues. In nucleotides, the CDR3 is TGTGCCAGTAGACGGGACAGCTCCACAGATACGCAGTATTTT. Its protein is CASRRDSSTDTQYF.

The table lists this clone with a count of one. The chain has TRBV25-1 and TRBJ2-7, with a tentative D call TRBD2 (6 bases). The V end was cut by 6 bases, the J end by 3 bases, with 9 bases between. The germline V gene encodes CDR1 MGHDK and CDR2 SYGVNS. The CDR3 is 12 amino acids. The CDR3 loop reads CASRGGGYEQYF. CDR3 coding DNA: TGTGCCAGCAGGGGAGGAGGCTACGAGCAGTACTTC.

This chain connects TRBV5-8 to TRBJ1-2, with TRBD1 identical over 9 bases. After removal of 4 bases from V and 4 bases from J, the junction contained 8 bases not matched to a gene. The CDR3 has 15 amino acids. Looked up from germline, CDR1 is SGHTS and CDR2 is YDEGEE. CDR3 nucleotides: TGTGCCAGCAGCATGGGACAGGGCATCGGCTATGGCTACACCTTC. Its protein product is CASSMGQGIGYGYTF.

The chain links TRBV7-2 to TRBJ1-1, with D uncertain. Germline V gene data show CDR1 as SGHTA and CDR2 as FQGNSA. V was pared by 4 bases and J by 0 bases, with 6 bases between. The CDR3 loop spans 13 amino acids. As DNA, the CDR3 is TGTGCCAGCAGCTCTCACATGAACACTGAAGCTTTCTTT. Protein: CASSSHMNTEAFF.

V is TRBV5-1 and J is TRBJ1-1; D possibly corresponds to TRBD1 (6 bases). Germline CDR1 is SGHRS and CDR2 is YFSETQ. Trimming removed 3 bases at V and 1 base at J, with 10 bases between. The CDR3 consists of 14 residues. The CDR3 spells CASSSGTQNTEAFF. CDR3 DNA: TGCGCCAGCAGCTCGGGGACACAGAACACTGAAGCTTTCTTT.

This chain connects TRBV5-1 to TRBJ1-5; D call uncertain. This CDR3 comprises 14 residues. CDR1 is SGHRS, CDR2 YFSETQ, per germline. V lost 3 bases to trimming and J lost 11 bases, with 18 bases between them. CDR3 protein: CASSYDTSSTAQHF. The DNA for the CDR3 is TGCGCCAGCAGCTACGACACCTCGAGTACGGCCCAGCATTTT.

In its sample, this clone was seen once. The V and J genes are TRBV6-1 and TRBJ1-1; no reliable D call. The CDR3 extends over 14 amino acids. Trimming left V 3 bases short and J 0 bases short, with 8 bases between. Germline assignment: CDR1 MNHNS and CDR2 SASEGT. In DNA, the CDR3 is TGTGCCAGCAGTGATTCTTTTCTGAACACTGAAGCTTTCTTT. Translated, it gives CASSDSFLNTEAFF.

The gene calls are TRBV12-1 and TRBJ1-5; the table names TRBD1, a call not compared with the DNA. TRBV12-1 is a pseudogene. CDR3 length: 14 amino acids. The CDR3 here is CASSPDRDNQPQHF. The CDR3 region has the DNA TGTGCCAGCAGCCCCGACAGGGACAATCAGCCCCAGCATTTT.

This clone was seen a handful of times. V gene TRBV28 combines with J gene TRBJ2-2; 9 nucleotides align to TRBD1. Germline CDR1 is MDHEN and CDR2 is SYDVKM. Losses at the gene ends were 3 bases for V and 1 base for J; bases not matched to a gene: 3. The CDR3 has 16 residues. CDR3 DNA sequence: TGTGCCAGCAGTTTGCCGGGACAGGGGAACACCGGGGAGCTGTTTTTT. This codes for CASSLPGQGNTGELFF.

CDR3: CASGLWQAGLTEAFF. CDR3 coding DNA: TGTGCTAGTGGTTTGTGGCAGGCTGGATTAACTGAAGCTTTCTTT. The J gene is TRBJ1-1, the V gene TRBV12-5; D remains unclear. The CDR3 is made up of 15 amino acids. Germline CDR1 is LGHNT and CDR2 is FRNRAP. Trimming removed 2 bases at V and 5 bases at J, with 15 bases between.

This sequence joins TRBV6-5 and TRBJ2-7, with TRBD1 matching over 10 bases. CDR3 length equals 16 residues. Germline-derived CDR1 and CDR2 are MNHEY and SVGAGI. Trimming cost V 4 bases and J 3 bases; bases outside gene matches: 9. For the CDR3, the DNA is TGTGCCAGCAGTTTACCGGGACAGGGGTCTGTCTACGAGCAGTACTTC. Its protein is CASSLPGQGSVYEQYF.

The J gene is TRBJ2-3, the V gene TRBV20-1; tentative D call: TRBD1 (5 bases). The germline gives CDR1 DFQATT, CDR2 SNEGSKA (reference sequence). This CDR3 region has 11 residues. V was cut by 4 bases and J by 4 bases, with 6 bases left in between. CDR3 sequence: CSAIRADTQYF. Here the CDR3 DNA reads TGCAGTGCTATCAGGGCAGATACGCAGTATTTT.

This clone was found a few times. The gene calls are TRBV18 and TRBJ2-2, with D perhaps matching TRBD2 (6 bases). Trimming left V 2 bases short and J 4 bases short, with 8 bases between. The CDR3 covers 14 residues. Germline CDR1 and CDR2: KGHSH and LQKENI. The CDR3 DNA reads as TGTGCCAGCTCACCAGGGGGAGGCACCGGGGAGCTGTTTTTT. This translates into CASSPGGGTGELFF.

V usage is TRBV28 and J usage is TRBJ1-2, with D unclear. The CDR3 is 15 residues long. Trimming took 6 bases from V and 3 from J, leaving 17 bases between them. The V gene's germline CDR1 is MDHEN and CDR2 SYDVKM. CDR3 residues: CASSSAEPPHYGYTF. DNA for the CDR3: TGTGCCAGCAGCTCTGCGGAGCCCCCGCACTATGGCTACACCTTC.

This clone was detected once. J is TRBJ2-3 and V is TRBV7-9; D is perhaps TRBD1 (6 bases). V was cut by 5 bases and J by 4 bases, with 7 bases left in between. The CDR3 covers 12 residues. Germline CDR1 SEHNR, CDR2 FQNEAQ (reference sequence). The CDR3 region has the DNA TGTGCCAGCAGCCCAGGGGCAGATACGCAGTATTTT. Translating gives CASSPGADTQYF.

The chain carries TRBV28 and TRBJ2-1; 11 bases match TRBD2. CDR3 length: 16 residues. Unmatched junction bases numbered 7, after V lost 5 bases and J lost 4 bases. The germline gives CDR1 MDHEN, CDR2 SYDVKM. The CDR3 is CASSLIAGGGYNEQFF. CDR3 DNA: TGTGCCAGCAGTCTAATAGCGGGAGGGGGATACAATGAGCAGTTCTTC.